Presented here are 3 T cell receptor beta chains from one specimen sequenced in a study of T cell responses to AZD1222 COVID-19 vaccine (dated by TCRdb to the early 2020s). Per the publication, the time point label means: about 28 days (+/-7) after the second vaccine dose. The library was made by the immunoSEQ multiplex PCR assay. In its TCRdb copy, this immuneACCESS table keeps in-frame sequences only and misses some clones. Where compared with another copy, unresolved V genes explain less than half of these, and the others have no known cause. Counted in this sample were approximately 200,000 clones; 80% to 95% of them appeared once. Jointly, the top ten make up about 3.5% of the sample. The material sequenced was peripheral blood, taken 28 days after the second AZD1222 dose. The receptors were sampled from an adult who received the AZD1222 COVID-19 vaccine.

The J gene is TRBJ2-7, the V gene TRBV19, with no clear D. The germline gives CDR1 LNHDA, CDR2 SQIVND (reference sequence). This CDR3 has 12 residues. The ends were cut back, 9 bases at V and 6 bases at J, with 15 bases in the middle. The CDR3: CASRARIREQYF. The CDR3 nucleotides are TGTGCCAGCAGAGCCCGCATCCGCGAGCAGTACTTC.

This sequence joins TRBV28 and TRBJ1-1; tentatively, D is TRBD1 (6 bases). CDR1 is MDHEN, CDR2 SYDVKM, per germline. The V and J ends lost 7 bases and 12 bases respectively, with 24 bases between them. The CDR3 contains 14 residues. The CDR3 reads CASTPLNFRTDPFF. CDR3 nucleotide sequence: TGTGCCAGCACCCCTTTGAATTTCAGGACAGACCCTTTCTTT. The complete variable domain, with remaining parts taken from reference TRBV28 and TRBJ1-1, reads DVKVTQSSRYLVKRTGEKVFLECVQDMDHENMFWYRQDPGLGLRLIYFSYDVKMKEKGDIPEGYSVSREKKERFSLILESASTNQTSMYLCASTPLNFRTDPFFGQGTRLTVV.

The chain uses TRBV3-1 (or the pseudogene TRBV3-2) and TRBJ1-4, with D unclear. Germline CDR1 and CDR2: LGHDT and YNNKEL (reference sequence). This CDR3 is 15 amino acids long. V was cut by 1 base and J by 11 bases, with 17 bases left in between. CDR3 DNA: TGTGCCAGCAGCCAAGCCCCCGGGCTCAAGAGTAAACTGTTTTTT. Amino acid sequence: CASSQAPGLKSKLFF.